This note documents a single T cell receptor (beta chain) sequence. Its antigen is unidentified. TCRdb's table, derived via immunoSEQ multiplex PCR, lists solely in-frame clones and lacks some. The sample carries 45,000 to 60,000 clones, around 81% recorded once. This entry belongs to a study of T cells in localized non-small cell lung cancer. Study-level results: In uninvolved adjacent lung, T cell clonality reached its highest value, exceeding tumor.

This CDR3 contains 14 residues. Germline lookup yields CDR1 SNHLY and CDR2 FYNNEI. Deletions cut 3 bases from V and 0 bases from J, with 7 bases between. The chain uses TRBV2 and TRBJ2-3, with D perhaps assigned TRBD1 or TRBD2 (5 bases each). The sample was peripheral blood, taken before any cancer treatment. This receptor was identified in a female donor over 55 with stage II squamous cell lung carcinoma. The DNA of the CDR3 is TGTGCCAGCAGTGACTGGGGGAGCACAGATACGCAGTATTTT. It is translated as CASSDWGSTDTQYF.